This entry lists 2 T cell receptor beta chains sequenced from one sample in a study of blood T cells in healthy people across ages. The use of a sample-barcoded 5' primer and a J-beta primer mix characterized a second PCR of about 7 to 12 cycles. TCRdb recomputed calls from the 5' RACE reads with MiXCR, one row per CDR3 protein. This sample has about 510,000 distinct CDR3 sequences, with around 27% found just once. This same sample was also taken into another study, of T cells of mothers and their children.

Sequenced input: blood. Every receptor here comes from a boy aged 2 to 10 in good health.

This clonotype has more than one count but fewer than ten. The J gene is TRBJ2-3, the V gene TRBV27; a weak D match, TRBD2 (6 bases). Germline V CDR1 and CDR2: MNHEY, SMNVEV (reference sequence). V gave up 7 bases and J gave up 5 bases, with 16 bases separating them. The CDR3 has 14 residues. In DNA, the CDR3 is TGTGCCAGCATCAGAACTAGCATCGGAGATACGCAGTATTTT. Protein: CASIRTSIGDTQYF.

This clonotype appeared a few times. The gene calls are TRBV5-1 and TRBJ1-2; D remains ambiguous. The CDR3 sequence is 14 residues long. V was trimmed by 1 base and J by 2 bases, leaving 9 bases between them. Germline values: CDR1 SGHRS, CDR2 YFSETQ. CDR3 nucleotide sequence: TGCGCCAGCAGCTTGCTACAGTCCAACTATGGCTACACCTTC. Translating it yields CASSLLQSNYGYTF.